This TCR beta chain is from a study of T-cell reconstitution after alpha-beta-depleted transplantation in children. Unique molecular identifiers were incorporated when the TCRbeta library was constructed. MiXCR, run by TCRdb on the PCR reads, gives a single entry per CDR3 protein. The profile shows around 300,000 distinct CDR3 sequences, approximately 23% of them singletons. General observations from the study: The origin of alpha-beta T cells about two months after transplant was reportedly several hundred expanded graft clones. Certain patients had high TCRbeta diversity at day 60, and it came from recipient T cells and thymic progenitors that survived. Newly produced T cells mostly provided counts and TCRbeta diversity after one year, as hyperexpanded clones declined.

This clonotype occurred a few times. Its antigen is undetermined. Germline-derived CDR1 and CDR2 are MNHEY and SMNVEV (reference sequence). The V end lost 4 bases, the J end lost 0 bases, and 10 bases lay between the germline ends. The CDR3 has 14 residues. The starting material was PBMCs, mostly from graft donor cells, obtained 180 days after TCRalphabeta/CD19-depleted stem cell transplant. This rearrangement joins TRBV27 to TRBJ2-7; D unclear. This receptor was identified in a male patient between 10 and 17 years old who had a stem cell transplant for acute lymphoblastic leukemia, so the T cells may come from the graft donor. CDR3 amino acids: CASSWVGSSYEQYF. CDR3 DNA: TGTGCCAGCAGTTGGGTGGGAAGCTCCTACGAGCAGTACTTC.